The source of this T cell receptor beta chain is a study of T cell changes during pregnancy in multiple sclerosis. Germline V gene sequence: CDR1 KGHSH, CDR2 LQKENI. V shed 1 base and J shed 8 bases, with 8 bases lying between them. This CDR3 is built from 12 residues. Profiling relied on immunoSEQ multiplex PCR, and the TCRdb table lists in-frame clones only, not all of them. The sample contains some 97,000 clones, around 92% of which appear only once. The clonotype comes from a female donor with multiple sclerosis, enrolled in a pregnancy study. The sample consisted of peripheral blood, taken after pregnancy. The chain links TRBV18 to TRBJ1-2, with no clear D. Here the CDR3 DNA reads TGTGCCAGCTCACCACTCGGGGAGGGCTACACCTTC. Its protein is CASSPLGEGYTF.